This T cell receptor beta chain was identified during a study of CD8+CD57+ T cells in acquired aplastic anemia. Patients who underwent sequencing had shown CD8+CD57+ cell expansion by flow cytometry. The use of genomic DNA as template underpinned the TCR beta VDJ and CDR3 profiling. TCRdb independently ran MiXCR on the reads; one entry per CDR3 protein. This sample yields around 160,000 distinct CDR3 sequences, of which roughly 48% are seen a single time; around 3% belongs to the top ten. The TCR comes from a human donor with aplastic anemia. Specimen: sorted CD4+, CD8+, or CD8+CD57+ T cells (not recorded which) from PBMCs.

DNA of the CDR3: TGTGCCAGCAGTTTATGGCTAGCGGGAGGTCACAATGAGCAGTTCTTC. It translates to CASSLWLAGGHNEQFF. The chain couples TRBV27 to TRBJ2-1; 11 nucleotides align to TRBD2. This CDR3 has 16 residues. The V gene's germline CDR1 is MNHEY and CDR2 SMNVEV (reference sequence). V lost 1 base, J lost 5 bases, and 4 bases stayed unmatched.